This TCR beta chain was recovered during a study of cytomegalovirus exposure and HLA in healthy donors. CDR1 and CDR2 (germline): LNHDA, SQIVND (reference sequence). V dropped 4 bases and J dropped 3; count of bases not matched to a gene: 6. This CDR3 is 15 amino acids long. PCR employed 60 Vbeta and 13 Jbeta primers. The protocol was immunoSEQ multiplex PCR, while the TCRdb copy is restricted to in-frame clones and leaves out a portion. Among about 120,000 clones listed, roughly 80% were seen once. The receptor was isolated from a female donor in good health and CMV-seropositive. The sequencing input was PBMCs. The chain uses TRBV19 and TRBJ1-5; 7 bases fit TRBD1. CDR3 coding DNA: TGTGCCAGTAGTACCACAGGGGACACCAATCAGCCCCAGCATTTT. Its protein is CASSTTGDTNQPQHF.